This TCR beta chain was recovered during a study of blood T cell repertoires in COVID-19. Study in general: Some COVID-19 samples were acute and others convalescent; all came from the United States, Italy and Spain. From T cells, B-cell-depleted T cells, or PBMCs came the material, which was cDNA or gDNA.

The length of the CDR3 is 15 residues. Germline loops: CDR1 ENHRY, CDR2 SYGVKD. The V end was cut by 0 bases, the J end by 1 base, with 9 bases between. Study processing details: Estimates of nucleated cell counts were drawn from the amplification of reference gene primers. The method was immunoSEQ multiplex PCR; TCRdb's version includes in-frame clones alone and lacks a portion of them. From that table come the V and J calls and clone size; the DNA was used to work out D and trimming. The sample includes 250,000 to 350,000 clones, about 90% of them seen just once. One Seattle source followed patients from active infection through their disease course.

The J gene is TRBJ1-1, the V gene TRBV10-3; D possibly corresponds to TRBD1 (5 bases). The TCR comes from a woman in her forties or fifties with COVID-19, enrolled during active disease. Sequencing input: peripheral blood. CDR3 in amino acids: CAISESWTTNTEAFF. The CDR3 DNA reads as TGTGCCATCAGTGAGTCCTGGACAACGAACACTGAAGCTTTCTTT.